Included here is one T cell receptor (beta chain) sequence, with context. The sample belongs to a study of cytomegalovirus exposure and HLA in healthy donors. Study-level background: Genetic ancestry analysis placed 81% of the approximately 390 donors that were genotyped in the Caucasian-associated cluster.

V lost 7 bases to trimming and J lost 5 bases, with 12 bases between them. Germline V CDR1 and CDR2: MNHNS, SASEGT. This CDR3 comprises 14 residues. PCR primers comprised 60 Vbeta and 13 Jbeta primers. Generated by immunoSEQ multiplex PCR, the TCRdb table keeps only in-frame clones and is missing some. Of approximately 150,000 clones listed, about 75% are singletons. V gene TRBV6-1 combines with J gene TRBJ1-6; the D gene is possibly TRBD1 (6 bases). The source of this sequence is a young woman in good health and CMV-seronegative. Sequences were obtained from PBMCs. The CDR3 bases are TGTGCCAGCATGAGCGGGGGCGATAATTCACCCCTCCACTTT. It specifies CASMSGGDNSPLHF.